The 5 T cell receptor beta chains below all came from one sample that was sequenced in a study of T cell changes during pregnancy in multiple sclerosis. Measured with immunoSEQ multiplex PCR; TCRdb has only the in-frame clones, and not every one. The data hold about 57,000 clones, with under 95% observed a single time. Sequencing used peripheral blood, obtained after pregnancy. These receptors came from a female donor in good health, enrolled as a control in a pregnancy study.

J is TRBJ2-5 and V is TRBV16, with TRBD2 matching 9 bases. V trimming: 4 bases; J trimming: 4 bases; junction bases outside the gene matches: 16. CDR3 length equals 18 residues. Germline-derived CDR1 and CDR2 are KGHSY and FQNENV. The CDR3: CASSPGDSGSLFGETQYF. The CDR3 DNA sequence: TGTGCCAGCAGCCCTGGTGATAGCGGGAGTCTATTTGGAGAGACCCAGTACTTC.

The genes are TRBV27 and TRBJ2-2, with 7 bases fitting TRBD2. The trim removed 6 bases at V and 6 bases at J, leaving 4 bases unmatched. In germline, CDR1 is MNHEY, CDR2 SMNVEV (reference sequence). The CDR3 contains 13 residues. In DNA form, the CDR3 reads TGTGCCAGCAGGGGACTACACCCCGGGGAGCTGTTTTTT. This codes for CASRGLHPGELFF.

The chain joins TRBV21-1 to TRBJ2-4; TRBD1, as called in the table, went unchecked against the DNA. TRBV21-1 counts as a pseudogene. The CDR3 loop spans 16 amino acids. CDR3 region: CVSSRPGADNKNIQYF. The CDR3 nucleotides are TGTGTCAGCAGCCGCCCTGGGGCAGATAACAAAAACATTCAGTACTTC.

The chain is built from TRBV5-1 and TRBJ1-2; D is undetermined. V was trimmed by 1 base and J by 7 bases, leaving 8 bases between them. Germline V gene data show CDR1 as SGHRS and CDR2 as YFSETQ. The CDR3 covers 12 residues. The CDR3 bases are TGCGCCAGCAGCTTGCTCCCAGGTGGCTACACCTTC. Its translation: CASSLLPGGYTF.

The rearrangement uses TRBV7-2 and TRBJ2-7; a weak D match, TRBD2 (5 bases). CDR1 and CDR2 from the germline V gene are SGHTA and FQGNSA. The ends were cut back, 4 bases at V and 0 bases at J, with 16 bases in the middle. The CDR3 sequence is 16 residues long. Here the CDR3 reads CASSSPGGLSSYEQYF. CDR3 coding DNA: TGTGCCAGCAGCTCCCCCGGCGGGTTAAGCTCCTACGAGCAGTACTTC.